Below, 13 T cell receptor beta chains from the same sample are listed, as sequenced in a study of blood T cell repertoires in COVID-19. The protocol was immunoSEQ multiplex PCR, while the TCRdb copy is restricted to in-frame clones and leaves out a portion. Of under 250,000 clones in the sample, about 88% were seen once. Specimen: peripheral blood. Receptors originate from a woman aged 70-85 years with active or convalescent COVID-19.

The chain combines TRBV3-1 (or the pseudogene TRBV3-2) with TRBJ1-5, with D tentatively TRBD1 (5 bases). Trimming took 1 base from V and 3 from J, leaving 7 bases between them. The CDR3 has 14 residues. Germline lookup yields CDR1 LGHDT and CDR2 YNNKEL (reference sequence). CDR3: CASSQGTINQPQHF. CDR3 sequence (DNA): TGTGCCAGCAGCCAAGGGACAATCAATCAGCCCCAGCATTTT.

The chain joins TRBV11-2 to TRBJ2-6; TRBD1 matches 7 bases. The CDR3 consists of 18 residues. V lost 6 bases to trimming and J lost 0 bases; unmatched junction nucleotides: 11. Germline-derived CDR1 and CDR2 are SGHAT and FQNNGV. CDR3 in amino acids: CASRPYGQANSGANVLTF. DNA for the CDR3: TGTGCCAGCAGACCGTACGGACAGGCTAACTCTGGGGCCAACGTCCTGACTTTC.

The chain couples TRBV5-1 to TRBJ2-7, with a tentative D call TRBD1 (6 bases). This CDR3 spans 15 amino acids. Trimming cost V 3 bases and J 1 base, with 14 bases left between them. Germline V gene lookup returns CDR1 SGHRS and CDR2 YFSETQ. CDR3 region: CASSSDSHVSYEQYF. CDR3 nucleotide sequence: TGCGCCAGCAGCTCGGACAGTCACGTATCCTACGAGCAGTACTTC.

The CDR3 DNA reads TGTGCCAGCAGCGCAGGCGTGGGACAGGTTTATGGCTACACCTTC. Translation gives CASSAGVGQVYGYTF. The V call is TRBV7-2, the J call TRBJ1-2; 8 nucleotides agree with TRBD1. The CDR3 covers 15 residues. From germline, CDR1 is SGHTA and CDR2 FQGNSA. V lost 5 bases and J lost 5; bases outside the gene matches: 10.

The chain carries TRBV19 and TRBJ2-7; D is perhaps TRBD2 (5 bases). This CDR3 is built from 15 residues. The ends were cut back, 4 bases at V and 0 bases at J, with 13 bases in the middle. Germline CDR1 reads LNHDA; CDR2 reads SQIVND (reference sequence). In DNA form, the CDR3 reads TGTGCCAGTAGTACCGGGATCTCCGTCTCCTACGAGCAGTACTTC. The encoded protein is CASSTGISVSYEQYF.

This chain uses TRBV13 with TRBJ2-1; D possibly corresponds to TRBD1 (5 bases). The CDR3 consists of 12 residues. CDR1 is PRHDT, CDR2 FYEKMQ, per germline (reference sequence). V lost 5 bases, J lost 4 bases, and 6 bases lay in between. CDR3 nucleotides: TGTGCCAGCAGCCCAGGGTACAATGAGCAGTTCTTC. It translates to CASSPGYNEQFF. Together with reference TRBV13 and TRBJ2-1, the CDR3 gives the full variable domain: AAGVIQSPRHLIKEKRETATLKCYPIPRHDTVYWYQQGPGQDPQFLISFYEKMQSDKGSIPDRFSAQQFSDYHSELNMSSLELGDSALYFCASSPGYNEQFFGPGTRLTVL.

The count of this clone is one. Here the CDR3 DNA reads TGTGCCAGCAGCCCCGCCCGGACAGGACAAGAGACCCAGTACTTC. Translation gives CASSPARTGQETQYF. The rearrangement links TRBV7-8 to TRBJ2-5; 7 bases fit TRBD1. From germline, CDR1 is SGHVS and CDR2 FQNEAQ. The CDR3 contains 15 residues. The ends lost 5 bases at V and 2 bases at J; junction bases unmatched: 8. Based on the CDR3 plus reference TRBV7-8 and TRBJ2-5, the full variable domain is GAGVSQSPRYKVAKRGQDVALRCDPISGHVSLFWYQQALGQGPEFLTYFQNEAQLDKSGLPSDRFFAERPEGSVSTLKIQRTQQEDSAVYLCASSPARTGQETQYFGPGTRLLVL.

The J gene is TRBJ2-1, the V gene TRBV6-1, with 7 bases that match TRBD1. CDR1 MNHNS and CDR2 SASEGT come from the germline V gene. The V segment lost 3 bases and the J segment 16 bases; nucleotides outside the gene matches: 12. The CDR3 runs 13 residues. CDR3 residues: CASSESTGRGNFF. The DNA of the CDR3 is TGTGCCAGCAGTGAGTCGACAGGGAGAGGGAACTTCTTC.

V is TRBV18 and J is TRBJ1-1; 7 nucleotides agree with TRBD1. The CDR3 is made up of 14 amino acids. The V gene's germline CDR1 is KGHSH and CDR2 LQKENI. The V segment lost 1 base and the J segment 7 bases; nucleotides outside the gene matches: 6. The CDR3 region has the DNA TGTGCCAGCTCACCACTCAAGGGGGCGTTTGAAGCTTTCTTT. It yields the protein CASSPLKGAFEAFF. Full variable domain (rest looked up from reference TRBV18 and TRBJ1-1): NAGVMQNPRHLVRRRGQEARLRCSPMKGHSHVYWYRQLPEEGLKFMVYLQKENIIDESGMPKERFSAEFPKEGPSILRIQQVVRGDSAAYFCASSPLKGAFEAFFGQGTRLTVV.

This clone was counted a few times. The rearrangement uses TRBV6-2 or TRBV6-3 and TRBJ1-5; perhaps TRBD1 as D (5 bases). V was shortened by 5 bases and J by 3 bases, with 17 bases between the two germline ends. The CDR3 totals 16 residues. Germline V CDR1 and CDR2: MNHEY, SVGEGT. As DNA, the CDR3 is TGTGCCAGCAGTATGACAGACCTCATCGACAATCAGCCCCAGCATTTT. Translation gives CASSMTDLIDNQPQHF.

The table lists this clone with a few counts. The rearrangement joins TRBV2 to TRBJ2-7, with 8 bases fitting TRBD1. CDR3 length: 14 amino acids. The junction had 8 bases not matched to a gene; V was cut back by 6 bases and J by 4 bases. The germline CDR1 and CDR2 sequences are SNHLY and FYNNEI. CDR3 sequence: CASRVDRVSYEQYF. CDR3 DNA sequence: TGTGCCAGCAGAGTGGACAGGGTTTCATACGAGCAGTACTTC.

The CDR3 loop is CSVGDSYNQPQHF. In DNA, the CDR3 is TGCAGCGTGGGGGACAGCTACAATCAGCCCCAGCATTTT. The chain links TRBV29-1 to TRBJ1-5, with 7 positions matching TRBD1. V was clipped by 6 bases and J by 3 bases; unmatched bases: 5. This CDR3 region has 13 residues. Germline V gene lookup returns CDR1 SQVTM and CDR2 ANQGSEA.

This chain joins TRBV5-8 and TRBJ2-5; the D is unclear. The germline V gene encodes CDR1 SGHTS and CDR2 YDEGEE. The CDR3 consists of 11 residues. V lost 1 base, J lost 5 bases, and 3 bases lay in between. CDR3 sequence: CASSLRETQYF. The CDR3 DNA sequence: TGTGCCAGCAGCTTGCGGGAGACCCAGTACTTC. Based on the CDR3 plus reference TRBV5-8 and TRBJ2-5, the full variable domain is EAGVTQSPTHLIKTRGQQATLRCSPISGHTSVYWYQQALGLGLQFLLWYDEGEERNRGNFPPRFSGRQFPNYSSELNVNALELEDSALYLCASSLRETQYFGPGTRLLVL.